This paragraph reports one T cell receptor (beta chain). The antigen is not known. This entry comes from a study of cytomegalovirus exposure and HLA in healthy donors. In the study overall: There were about 85 million unique TCRs (from HLA-typed donors) in an early data release. Findings and caveats of the study: The listing of roughly 160 TCR beta chains classed them as cytomegalovirus-associated.

The CDR3 totals 17 residues. Germline V gene sequence: CDR1 ENHRY, CDR2 SYGVKD. The V end was cut by 4 bases, the J end by 5 bases, with 23 bases between. Vbeta (60) and Jbeta (13) primers were used in the PCR. Here immunoSEQ multiplex PCR was the method, and the copy in TCRdb shows in-frame clones only, minus some. The sample consists of 35,000 to 45,000 clones, roughly 79% of them appearing once. The J gene is TRBJ1-2, the V gene TRBV10-3; D is perhaps TRBD1 (5 bases). The sequencing sample was made of PBMCs. The sequence was obtained from a woman between 40 and 55 years old in good health and CMV-seronegative. The CDR3 DNA reads as TGTGCCATCAGTGGAGGCCTTCGACAGCGAGCAACTTATGGCTACACCTTC. This sequence encodes CAISGGLRQRATYGYTF.